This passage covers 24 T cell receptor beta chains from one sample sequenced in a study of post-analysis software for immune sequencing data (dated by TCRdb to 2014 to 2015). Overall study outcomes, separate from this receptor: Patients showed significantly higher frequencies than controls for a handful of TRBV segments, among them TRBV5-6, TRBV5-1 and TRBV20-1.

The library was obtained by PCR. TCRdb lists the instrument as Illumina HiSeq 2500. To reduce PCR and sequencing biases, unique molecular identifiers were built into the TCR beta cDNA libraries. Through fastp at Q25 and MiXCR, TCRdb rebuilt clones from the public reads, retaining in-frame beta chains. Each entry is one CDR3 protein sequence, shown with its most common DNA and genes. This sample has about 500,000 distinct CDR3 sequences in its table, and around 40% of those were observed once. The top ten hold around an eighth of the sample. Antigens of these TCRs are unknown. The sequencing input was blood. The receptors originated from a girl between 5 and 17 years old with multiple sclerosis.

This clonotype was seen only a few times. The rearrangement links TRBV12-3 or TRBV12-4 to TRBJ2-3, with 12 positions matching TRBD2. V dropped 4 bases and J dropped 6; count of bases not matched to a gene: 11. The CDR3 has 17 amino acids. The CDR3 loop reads CASSSTQTSGRVDTQYF. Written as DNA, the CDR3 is TGTGCCAGCAGTTCAACCCAGACTAGCGGGAGAGTGGATACGCAGTATTTT.

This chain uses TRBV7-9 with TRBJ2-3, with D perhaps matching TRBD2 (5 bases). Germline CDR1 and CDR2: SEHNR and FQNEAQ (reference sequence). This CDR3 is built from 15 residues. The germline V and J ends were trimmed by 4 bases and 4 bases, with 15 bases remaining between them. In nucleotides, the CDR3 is TGTGCCAGCAGCTCGGGGATATGTGAGGCAGATACGCAGTATTTT. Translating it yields CASSSGICEADTQYF.

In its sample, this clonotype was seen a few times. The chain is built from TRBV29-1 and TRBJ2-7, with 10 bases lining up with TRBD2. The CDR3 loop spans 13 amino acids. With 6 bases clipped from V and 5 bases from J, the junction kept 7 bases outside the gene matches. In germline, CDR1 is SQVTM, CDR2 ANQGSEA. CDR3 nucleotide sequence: TGCAGCGTCCCAGCGGGAGGGCCAAACGAGCAGTACTTC. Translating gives CSVPAGGPNEQYF.

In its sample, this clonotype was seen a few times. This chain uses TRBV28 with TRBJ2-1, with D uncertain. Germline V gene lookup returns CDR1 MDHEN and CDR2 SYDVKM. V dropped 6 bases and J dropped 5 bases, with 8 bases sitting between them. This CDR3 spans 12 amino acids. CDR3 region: CASRAHNNEQFF. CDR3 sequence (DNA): TGTGCCAGCAGGGCCCACAACAATGAGCAGTTCTTC.

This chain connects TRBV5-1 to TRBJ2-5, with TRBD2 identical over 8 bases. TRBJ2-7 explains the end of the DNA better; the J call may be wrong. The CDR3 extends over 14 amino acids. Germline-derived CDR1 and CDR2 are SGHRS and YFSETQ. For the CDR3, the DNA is TGCGCCAGCAGCCCAGCGGGAGCATACTACGAGCAGTACTTC. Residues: CASSPAGAYYEQYF.

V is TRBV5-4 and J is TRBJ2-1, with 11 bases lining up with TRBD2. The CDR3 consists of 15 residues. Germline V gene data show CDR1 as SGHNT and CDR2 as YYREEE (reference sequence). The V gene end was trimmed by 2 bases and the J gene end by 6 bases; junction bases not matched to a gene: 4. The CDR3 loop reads CASSFALAGVNEQFF. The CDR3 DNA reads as TGTGCCAGCAGCTTCGCACTAGCGGGAGTCAATGAGCAGTTCTTC.

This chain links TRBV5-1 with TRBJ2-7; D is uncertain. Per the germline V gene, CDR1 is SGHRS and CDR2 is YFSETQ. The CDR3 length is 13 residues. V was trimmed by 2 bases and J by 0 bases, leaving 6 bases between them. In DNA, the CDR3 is TGCGCCAGCAGCTTCCATGTCTCCTACGAGCAGTACTTC. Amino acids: CASSFHVSYEQYF.

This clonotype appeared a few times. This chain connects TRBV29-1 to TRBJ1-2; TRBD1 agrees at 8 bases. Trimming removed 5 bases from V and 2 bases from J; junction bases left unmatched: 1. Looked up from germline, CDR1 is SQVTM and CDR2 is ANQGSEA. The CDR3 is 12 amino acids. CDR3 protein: CSVSGGNYGYTF. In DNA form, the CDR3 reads TGCAGCGTTTCAGGGGGCAACTATGGCTACACCTTC.

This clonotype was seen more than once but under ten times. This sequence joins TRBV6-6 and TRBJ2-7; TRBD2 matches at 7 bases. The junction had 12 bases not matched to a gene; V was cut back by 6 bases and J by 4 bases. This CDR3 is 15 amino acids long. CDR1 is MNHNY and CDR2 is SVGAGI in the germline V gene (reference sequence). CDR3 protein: CASRAGEVSGYEQYF. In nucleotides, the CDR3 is TGTGCCAGCAGGGCGGGAGAGGTATCCGGGTACGAGCAGTACTTC.

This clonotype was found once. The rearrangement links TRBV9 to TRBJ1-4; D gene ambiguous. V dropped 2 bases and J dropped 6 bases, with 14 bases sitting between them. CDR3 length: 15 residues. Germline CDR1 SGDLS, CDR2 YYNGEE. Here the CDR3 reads CASSVGGQTDEKLFF. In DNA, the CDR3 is TGTGCCAGCAGCGTCGGCGGGCAGACGGATGAAAAACTGTTTTTT.

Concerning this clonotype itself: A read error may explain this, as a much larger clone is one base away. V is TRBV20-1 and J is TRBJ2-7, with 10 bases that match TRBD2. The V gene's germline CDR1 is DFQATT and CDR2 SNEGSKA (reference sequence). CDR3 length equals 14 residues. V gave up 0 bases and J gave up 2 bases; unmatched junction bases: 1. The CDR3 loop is CSAREGTSAYEQYF. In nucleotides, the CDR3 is TGCAGTGCTAGAGAGGGGACTAGCGCCTACGAGCAGTACTTC.

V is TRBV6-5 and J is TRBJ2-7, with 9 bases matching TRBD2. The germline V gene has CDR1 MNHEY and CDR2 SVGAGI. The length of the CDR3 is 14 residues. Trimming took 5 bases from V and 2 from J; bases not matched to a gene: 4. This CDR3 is CASSKGLAAYEQYF. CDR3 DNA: TGTGCCAGCAGTAAGGGACTAGCAGCCTACGAGCAGTACTTC.

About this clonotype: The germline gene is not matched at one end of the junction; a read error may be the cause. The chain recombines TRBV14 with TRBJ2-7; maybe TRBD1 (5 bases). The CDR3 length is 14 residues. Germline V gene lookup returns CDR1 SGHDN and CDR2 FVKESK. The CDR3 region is CASSQDRAHYEQDF. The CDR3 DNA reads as TGTGCCAGCAGCCAAGACAGGGCGCACTACGAGCAGGACTTC.

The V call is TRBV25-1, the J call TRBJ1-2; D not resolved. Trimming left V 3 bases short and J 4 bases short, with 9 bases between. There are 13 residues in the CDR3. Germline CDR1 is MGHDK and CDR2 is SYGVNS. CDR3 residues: CASSDPGFYGYTF. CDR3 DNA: TGTGCCAGCAGTGATCCCGGCTTCTATGGCTACACCTTC.

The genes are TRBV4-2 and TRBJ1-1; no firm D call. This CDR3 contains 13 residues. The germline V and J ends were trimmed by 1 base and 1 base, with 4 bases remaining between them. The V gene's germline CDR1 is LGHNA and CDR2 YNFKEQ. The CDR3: CASSQVPNTEAFF. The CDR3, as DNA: TGTGCCAGCAGCCAAGTTCCGAACACTGAAGCTTTCTTT.

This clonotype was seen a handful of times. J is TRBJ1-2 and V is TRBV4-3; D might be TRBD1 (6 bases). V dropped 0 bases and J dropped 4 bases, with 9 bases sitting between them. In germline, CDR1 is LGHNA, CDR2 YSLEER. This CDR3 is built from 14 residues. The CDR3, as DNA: TGCGCCAGCAGCCAAGACAGGGGACTCTATGGCTACACCTTC. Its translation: CASSQDRGLYGYTF.

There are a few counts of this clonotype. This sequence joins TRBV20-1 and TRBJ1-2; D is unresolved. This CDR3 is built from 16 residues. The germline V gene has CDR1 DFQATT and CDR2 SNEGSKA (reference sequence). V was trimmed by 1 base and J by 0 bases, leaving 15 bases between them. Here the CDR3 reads CSARGGQLIPNYGYTF. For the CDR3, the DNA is TGCAGTGCTAGAGGTGGGCAGTTAATTCCTAACTATGGCTACACCTTC.

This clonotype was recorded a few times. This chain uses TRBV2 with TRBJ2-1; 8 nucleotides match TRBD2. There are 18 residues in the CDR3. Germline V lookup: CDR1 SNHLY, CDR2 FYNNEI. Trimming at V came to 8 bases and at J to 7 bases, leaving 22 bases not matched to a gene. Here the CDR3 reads CASLSGTSGLGEGNEQFF. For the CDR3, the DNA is TGTGCCAGCCTCTCCGGGACTAGTGGCCTAGGGGAGGGGAATGAGCAGTTCTTC.

The CDR3 reads CASTSPAGVETQYF. CDR3 coding DNA: TGTGCCAGCACCTCGCCAGCGGGAGTTGAGACCCAGTACTTC. The J gene is TRBJ2-5, the V gene TRBV25-1; 8 nucleotides match TRBD2. CDR1 and CDR2 from the germline V gene are MGHDK and SYGVNS. The CDR3 consists of 14 residues. V was clipped by 7 bases and J by 5 bases; unmatched bases: 9.

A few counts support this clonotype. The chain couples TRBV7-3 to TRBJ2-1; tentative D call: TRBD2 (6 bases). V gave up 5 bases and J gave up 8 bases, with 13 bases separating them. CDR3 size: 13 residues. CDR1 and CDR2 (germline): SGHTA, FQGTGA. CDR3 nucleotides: TGTGCCAGCAGCCCACCGGGAGTCCATGAGCAGTTCTTC. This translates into CASSPPGVHEQFF.

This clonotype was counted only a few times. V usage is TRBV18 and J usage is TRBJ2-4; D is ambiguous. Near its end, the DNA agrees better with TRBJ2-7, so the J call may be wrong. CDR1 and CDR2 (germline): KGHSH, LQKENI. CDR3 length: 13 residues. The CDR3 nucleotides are TGTGCCAGCTCTCCCGACTCCCGGTACGAGCAGTACTTC. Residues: CASSPDSRYEQYF.

The chain's CDR3 is CSVEVNDSYEQYF. The CDR3 DNA follows: TGCAGCGTTGAAGTTAATGACTCCTACGAGCAGTACTTC. The V gene is TRBV29-1, the J gene TRBJ2-7; D not resolved. V lost 1 base and J lost 0, with 7 bases in between. Germline V CDR1 and CDR2: SQVTM, ANQGSEA. The CDR3 sequence is 13 residues long.

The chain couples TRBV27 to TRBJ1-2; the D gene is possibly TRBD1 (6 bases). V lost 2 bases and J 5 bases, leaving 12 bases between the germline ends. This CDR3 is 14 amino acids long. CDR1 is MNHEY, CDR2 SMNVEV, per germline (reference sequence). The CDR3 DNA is TGTGCCAGCAGTTTACTCACAGGGAATTATGGCTACACCTTC. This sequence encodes CASSLLTGNYGYTF.

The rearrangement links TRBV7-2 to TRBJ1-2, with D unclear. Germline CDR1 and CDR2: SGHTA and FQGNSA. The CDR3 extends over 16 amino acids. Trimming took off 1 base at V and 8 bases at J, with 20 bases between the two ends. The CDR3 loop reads CASSLGSLSAEKGYTF. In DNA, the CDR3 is TGTGCCAGCAGCTTAGGCTCCTTGTCGGCAGAAAAAGGCTACACCTTC. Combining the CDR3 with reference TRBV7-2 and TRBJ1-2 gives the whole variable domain GAGVSQSPSNKVTEKGKDVELRCDPISGHTALYWYRQSLGQGLEFLIYFQGNSAPDKSGLPSDRFSAERTGGSVSTLTIQRTQQEDSAVYLCASSLGSLSAEKGYTFGSGTRLTVV.